This TCR beta chain was captured in a study of blood T cell repertoires in COVID-19. Study background: COVID-19 samples collected from the United States, Italy and Spain covered acute and convalescent phases. T cells, B-cell-depleted T cells, or PBMCs provided the cDNA or gDNA that served as material.

The data were produced by immunoSEQ multiplex PCR, yet TCRdb's version contains in-frame clones alone and is incomplete. Of about 380,000 clones in the sample, 85% to 90% are singletons; the top ten hold 1.2%. V dropped 5 bases and J dropped 2; count of bases not matched to a gene: 7. Germline loops: CDR1 SGDLS, CDR2 YYNGEE. This CDR3 is 15 amino acids long. Participants spanned ages roughly 18 to 90 years and resided in roughly 22 US areas. The rearrangement links TRBV9 to TRBJ2-7, with 10 bases aligning to TRBD1. The sequence was collected from a woman under 30 who had recovered from COVID-19. Source material: PBMCs or T cells enriched from blood (not recorded which). CDR3 nucleotide sequence: TGTGCCAGCAGTCAGGGACAGGGGACCGCCTACGAGCAGTACTTC. This codes for CASSQGQGTAYEQYF.